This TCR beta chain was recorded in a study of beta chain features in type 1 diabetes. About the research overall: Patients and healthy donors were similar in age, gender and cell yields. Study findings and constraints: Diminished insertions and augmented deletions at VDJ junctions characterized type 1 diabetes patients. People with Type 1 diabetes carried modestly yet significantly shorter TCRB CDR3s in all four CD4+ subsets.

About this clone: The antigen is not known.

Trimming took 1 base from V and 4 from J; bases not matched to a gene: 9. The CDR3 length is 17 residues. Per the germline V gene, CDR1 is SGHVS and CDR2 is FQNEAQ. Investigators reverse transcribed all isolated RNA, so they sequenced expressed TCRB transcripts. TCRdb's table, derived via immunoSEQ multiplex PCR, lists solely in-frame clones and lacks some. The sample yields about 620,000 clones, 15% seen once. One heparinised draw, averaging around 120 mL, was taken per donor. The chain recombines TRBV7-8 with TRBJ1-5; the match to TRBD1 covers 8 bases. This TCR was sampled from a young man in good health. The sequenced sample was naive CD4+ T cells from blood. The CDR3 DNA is TGTGCCAGCAGCTTAGTAGGGACAGGCAACCCTAATCAGCCCCAGCATTTT. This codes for CASSLVGTGNPNQPQHF. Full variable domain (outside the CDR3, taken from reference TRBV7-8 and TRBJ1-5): GAGVSQSPRYKVAKRGQDVALRCDPISGHVSLFWYQQALGQGPEFLTYFQNEAQLDKSGLPSDRFFAERPEGSVSTLKIQRTQQEDSAVYLCASSLVGTGNPNQPQHFGDGTRLSIL.